A single sample gave rise to the 17 T cell receptor beta chains below, sequenced in a study of beta chain features in type 1 diabetes. Whole-study results and caveats: Shortening that was moderate but significant affected the TCRB CDR3s of Type 1 diabetes patients in all four CD4+ subsets.

No antigen has been assigned to these receptors. Expressed TCRB transcripts were sequenced after all isolated RNA was converted to cDNA. The table came from immunoSEQ multiplex PCR; TCRdb's copy has only in-frame clones and leaves some out. The sample holds approximately 240,000 clones, around 15% seen once. The specimen sequenced was naive CD4+ T cells from blood. Every receptor here comes from a man aged 30 to 39 with type 1 diabetes.

The chain employs TRBV20-1 and TRBJ1-2, with D uncertain. CDR1 and CDR2 (germline): DFQATT, SNEGSKA (reference sequence). Trimming left V 3 bases short and J 6 bases short, with 8 bases between. The CDR3 is made up of 11 amino acids. The CDR3 DNA follows: TGCAGTGCTAGCCGGACGAATGGCTACACCTTC. Translation gives CSASRTNGYTF.

This clone has only a few counts. The V gene is TRBV27, the J gene TRBJ1-1; D unclear. This CDR3 has 15 residues. The germline V gene has CDR1 MNHEY and CDR2 SMNVEV (reference sequence). Trimming stripped 3 bases from V and 0 bases from J, with 11 bases between. CDR3 in amino acids: CASSFSQILNTEAFF. The CDR3 coding sequence is TGTGCCAGCAGTTTTAGCCAAATCTTGAACACTGAAGCTTTCTTT.

A few counts support this clone. V gene TRBV5-4 combines with J gene TRBJ2-3, with a tentative D call TRBD2 (6 bases). The CDR3 is 15 amino acids. Germline loops: CDR1 SGHNT, CDR2 YYREEE (reference sequence). Trimming removed 4 bases at V and 2 bases at J, with 14 bases between. In DNA, the CDR3 is TGTGCCAGCAGCCGCGGGACGGGGTTCACAGATACGCAGTATTTT. Translating it yields CASSRGTGFTDTQYF.

The chain links TRBV10-3 to TRBJ2-3; D ambiguous. CDR1 is ENHRY and CDR2 is SYGVKD in the germline V gene. This CDR3 comprises 11 residues. Trimming left V 4 bases short and J 6 bases short, with 5 bases between. In DNA form, the CDR3 reads TGTGCCATCAGTGGTAGGGATACGCAGTATTTT. It is translated as CAISGRDTQYF.

The V and J genes are TRBV7-9 and TRBJ2-7; D gene uncertain. CDR1 is SEHNR, CDR2 FQNEAQ, per germline (reference sequence). Trimming took off 5 bases at V and 2 bases at J, with 7 bases between the two ends. This CDR3 spans 12 amino acids. CDR3 in amino acids: CASSRTPYEQYF. The CDR3 DNA is TGTGCCAGCAGCCGAACGCCCTACGAGCAGTACTTC.

V gene TRBV9 combines with J gene TRBJ2-1; 7 bases agree with TRBD2. The CDR3 contains 14 residues. Germline V gene lookup returns CDR1 SGDLS and CDR2 YYNGEE. V trimming: 4 bases; J trimming: 12 bases; junction bases outside the gene matches: 13. In nucleotides, the CDR3 is TGTGCCAGCAGCACCAGCGGGGCTAGTAGCCGGCAGTTCTTC. Its translation is CASSTSGASSRQFF.

A few counts support this clone. The chain combines TRBV7-3 with TRBJ2-7; 13 nucleotides match TRBD2. Per germline, CDR1 SGHTA and CDR2 FQGTGA. The trim removed 2 bases at V and 7 bases at J, leaving 5 bases unmatched. The CDR3 sequence is 15 residues long. This chain's CDR3 is CASSLGLAGAPEQYF. DNA of the CDR3: TGTGCCAGCAGCTTAGGACTAGCGGGAGCTCCGGAGCAGTACTTC. Full variable domain (rest looked up from reference TRBV7-3 and TRBJ2-7): GAGVSQTPSNKVTEKGKYVELRCDPISGHTALYWYRQSLGQGPEFLIYFQGTGAADDSGLPNDRFFAVRPEGSVSTLKIQRTERGDSAVYLCASSLGLAGAPEQYFGPGTRLTVT.

This clone has just a few counts. This same CDR3 is encoded by further DNA sequences in the sample. V is TRBV27 and J is TRBJ2-6; D not certain. Germline V gene sequence: CDR1 MNHEY, CDR2 SMNVEV (reference sequence). The V and J ends lost 0 bases and 3 bases respectively, with 0 bases between them. The CDR3 extends over 13 amino acids. In DNA form, the CDR3 reads TGTGCCAGCAGTTTATCTGGGGCCAACGTCCTGACTTTC. This codes for CASSLSGANVLTF.

V and J are TRBV4-1 and TRBJ2-5; D is possibly TRBD1 (6 bases). CDR1 MGHRA and CDR2 YSYEKL come from the germline V gene. The V gene lost 0 bases and the J gene lost 7 bases, with 9 bases spanning the gap. CDR3 length equals 13 residues. The CDR3 reads CASSQEQGRTQYF. CDR3 nucleotides: TGCGCCAGCAGCCAAGAACAGGGTAGGACCCAGTACTTC.

This clone was observed a handful of times. The chain carries TRBV29-1 and TRBJ2-1; TRBD2 matches 13 bases. The germline CDR1 and CDR2 sequences are SQVTM and ANQGSEA. The CDR3 has 14 amino acids. The junction had 3 bases not matched to a gene; V was cut back by 3 bases and J by 7 bases. DNA for the CDR3: TGCAGCGTTGAGAGGGGACTAGCGGGAAATGAGCAGTTCTTC. This codes for CSVERGLAGNEQFF.

In its sample, this clone was seen a few times. For the CDR3, the DNA is TGTGCCAGCAGTTTTATACTCGCGGGCAATGAGCAGTTCTTC. Translating gives CASSFILAGNEQFF. The genes are TRBV28 and TRBJ2-1; possible D gene TRBD2, 5 bases. V was cut by 3 bases and J by 6 bases, with 12 bases left in between. This CDR3 is 14 amino acids long. The germline gives CDR1 MDHEN, CDR2 SYDVKM.

The rearrangement links TRBV9 to TRBJ2-1; D possibly corresponds to TRBD2 (5 bases). Looked up from germline, CDR1 is SGDLS and CDR2 is YYNGEE. The V and J ends lost 0 bases and 3 bases respectively, with 10 bases between them. This CDR3 comprises 15 residues. In DNA, the CDR3 is TGTGCCAGCAGCGTAGTTGGGGAGAACTACAATGAGCAGTTCTTC. This codes for CASSVVGENYNEQFF. Looking up the rest from reference TRBV9 and TRBJ2-1 gives the full variable domain: DSGVTQTPKHLITATGQRVTLRCSPRSGDLSVYWYQQSLDQGLQFLIQYYNGEERAKGNILERFSAQQFPDLHSELNLSSLELGDSALYFCASSVVGENYNEQFFGPGTRLTVL.

The rearrangement uses TRBV6-6 and TRBJ2-1; 7 bases fit TRBD2. V lost 0 bases, J lost 6 bases, and 2 bases stayed unmatched. The CDR3 totals 14 residues. Germline CDR1 reads MNHNY; CDR2 reads SVGAGI (reference sequence). The CDR3 loop reads CASSYSRTSNEQFF. DNA for the CDR3: TGTGCCAGCAGTTACTCAAGGACTAGCAATGAGCAGTTCTTC.

This clone was seen more than once but under ten times. The chain combines TRBV9 with TRBJ2-7; 8 bases are a match to TRBD1. V was pared by 0 bases and J by 6 bases, with 8 bases of the junction left unmatched. The germline V gene has CDR1 SGDLS and CDR2 YYNGEE. The CDR3 has 15 amino acids. The DNA of the CDR3 is TGTGCCAGCAGCGTAGATGGACAGGGCCCTGGCGAGCAGTACTTC. This encodes CASSVDGQGPGEQYF.

This clone was counted a few times. The CDR3 protein is CASSYPGQGANYGYTF. The CDR3 nucleotides read TGCGCCAGCAGCTACCCGGGACAGGGGGCTAACTATGGCTACACCTTC. The V call is TRBV4-1, the J call TRBJ1-2, with TRBD1 matching over 11 bases. The CDR3 covers 16 residues. Germline V gene sequence: CDR1 MGHRA, CDR2 YSYEKL. The ends lost 5 bases at V and 0 bases at J; junction bases unmatched: 5.

This clone was counted a few times. CDR3 amino acids: CAWSGMGALRNTIYF. For the CDR3, the DNA is TGTGCCTGGAGTGGTATGGGGGCCTTGAGAAACACCATATATTTT. V gene TRBV30 combines with J gene TRBJ1-3; TRBD1 might be the D (6 bases). The CDR3 has 15 residues. V lost 1 base and J 5 bases, leaving 15 bases between the germline ends. The V gene's germline CDR1 is GTSNPN and CDR2 SVGIG (reference sequence). Full variable domain (remainder filled in from reference TRBV30 and TRBJ1-3): SQTIHQWPATLVQPVGSPLSLECTVEGTSNPNLYWYRQAAGRGLQLLFYSVGIGQISSEVPQNLSASRPQDRQFILSSKKLLLSDSGFYLCAWSGMGALRNTIYFGEGSWLTVV.

This chain links TRBV30 with TRBJ2-7; 14 bases match TRBD2. CDR3 length: 15 residues. The ends lost 3 bases at V and 3 bases at J; junction bases unmatched: 4. Germline V gene lookup returns CDR1 GTSNPN and CDR2 SVGIG (reference sequence). The CDR3 protein is CAWRGLAGGLYEQYF. CDR3 coding DNA: TGTGCCTGGAGAGGACTAGCGGGAGGTCTCTACGAGCAGTACTTC.